Listed below are T cell receptor beta chains from one sample, sequenced in a study of long-term antiretroviral therapy in people with HIV. Assay used: immunoSEQ multiplex PCR; TCRdb lists only in-frame clones, some missing. This table has approximately 35,000 clones, nearly 95% appearing once. The sequencing here drew on unsorted PBMCs, taken around 5.3 years after starting antiretroviral therapy. These receptors all stem from a woman between 45 and 65 years old with HIV. Both conserved end residues are part of each CDR3. The D gene is left open where the match is weak.

v_call: TRBV19; j_call: TRBJ1-2; d_call: TRBD1; cdr3_aa: CASSIGDRARGYTF; cdr3_nt: TGTGCCAGTAGTATTGGTGACAGGGCTAGAGGCTACACCTTC
v_call: TRBV7-9; j_call: TRBJ2-7; d_call: -; cdr3_aa: CASSSPLPGLPGSYEQYF; cdr3_nt: TGTGCCAGCAGCTCACCGCTACCGGGACTCCCCGGGAGCTACGAGCAGTACTTC
v_call: TRBV2; j_call: TRBJ1-1; d_call: -; cdr3_aa: CASSEGGDTEAFF; cdr3_nt: TGTGCCAGCTCCGAGGGTGGGGACACTGAAGCTTTCTTT
v_call: TRBV5-1; j_call: TRBJ2-2; d_call: TRBD2; cdr3_aa: CASSQGTSGTGELFF; cdr3_nt: TGCGCCAGCAGCCAAGGGACTAGCGGCACCGGGGAGCTGTTTTTT
v_call: TRBV7-9; j_call: TRBJ2-1; d_call: -; cdr3_aa: CASSLGDSWAFF; cdr3_nt: TGTGCCAGCAGCTTAGGGGACTCATGGGCGTTCTTC
v_call: TRBV6-6; j_call: TRBJ1-1; d_call: -; cdr3_aa: CASITGRDAEAFF; cdr3_nt: TGTGCCAGTATTACAGGGCGAGATGCTGAAGCTTTCTTT
v_call: TRBV5-6; j_call: TRBJ1-1; d_call: TRBD1; cdr3_aa: CASRQAGGNTEAFF; cdr3_nt: TGTGCCAGCAGGCAGGCAGGGGGAAACACTGAAGCTTTCTTT
v_call: TRBV7-9; j_call: TRBJ2-7; d_call: TRBD2; cdr3_aa: CASSLAGLAVYEQYF; cdr3_nt: TGTGCCAGCAGCTTAGCGGGACTAGCGGTATACGAGCAGTACTTC
v_call: TRBV6-5; j_call: TRBJ2-3; d_call: -; cdr3_aa: CASSSYPDSERDTQYF; cdr3_nt: TGTGCCAGCAGTTCATATCCAGACAGTGAACGAGATACGCAGTATTTT
v_call: TRBV30; j_call: TRBJ1-5; d_call: -; cdr3_aa: CAWSRGGGGQPQHF; cdr3_nt: TGTGCCTGGAGTAGAGGGGGGGGCGGGCAGCCCCAGCATTTT
v_call: TRBV5-1; j_call: TRBJ1-1; d_call: -; cdr3_aa: CASSTRAGVGTEAFF; cdr3_nt: TGCGCCAGCAGCACTCGGGCGGGTGTGGGCACTGAAGCTTTCTTT
v_call: TRBV7-3; j_call: TRBJ2-5; d_call: -; cdr3_aa: CASSRGYGETQYF; cdr3_nt: TGTGCCAGCAGCCGAGGGTATGGAGAGACCCAGTACTTC
v_call: TRBV6-5; j_call: TRBJ2-6; d_call: -; cdr3_aa: CATWASGANVLTF; cdr3_nt: TGTGCCACCTGGGCTTCTGGGGCCAACGTCCTGACTTTC
v_call: TRBV9; j_call: TRBJ1-1; d_call: -; cdr3_aa: CASNVGTPTPNTEAFF; cdr3_nt: TGTGCCAGCAACGTAGGGACCCCTACTCCGAACACTGAAGCTTTCTTT
v_call: TRBV11-1; j_call: TRBJ2-3; d_call: -; cdr3_aa: CASSFGGSGDTQYF; cdr3_nt: TGTGCCAGCAGCTTCGGAGGGTCGGGGGATACGCAGTATTTT
v_call: TRBV15; j_call: TRBJ1-2; d_call: -; cdr3_aa: CATSDRRDLTF; cdr3_nt: TGTGCCACCAGTGACAGGCGAGATTTGACCTTC